The rows below give T cell receptor beta chains drawn from one sample of a study of T cells in Graves' hyperthyroidism and ophthalmopathy. One entry per CDR3 protein, called by TCRdb with MiXCR from the multiplex PCR reads. The table includes 300,000 to 450,000 distinct CDR3 sequences, around 13% detected once. The source material was blood. These receptors were obtained from a woman under 30 with Graves' hyperthyroidism. Both conserved end residues are part of each CDR3. A D gene is named only where the DNA matches it firmly. Clone sizes are given selectively: once, few, many, or a class where the clone is expanded.

J gene: TRBJ2-7
V gene: TRBV4-3
D gene: -
clone size: few
CDR3 protein: CASSQMGNYYEQYF

J gene: TRBJ1-2
V gene: TRBV14
D gene: -
clone size: few
CDR3 protein: CASSQGKQGYGYTF

J gene: TRBJ2-2
V gene: TRBV6-2/TRBV6-3
D gene: TRBD2
clone size: many
CDR3 protein: CASSSPAGTPGELFF

J gene: TRBJ2-3
V gene: TRBV20-1
D gene: -
clone size: many
CDR3 protein: CSARPGFAGANTDTQYF

J gene: TRBJ1-2
V gene: TRBV12-3/TRBV12-4
D gene: -
clone size: -
CDR3 protein: CASSNSVPENVNYGYTF

J gene: TRBJ2-4
V gene: TRBV7-2
D gene: -
clone size: many
CDR3 protein: CASRPIRDANIQYF

J gene: TRBJ2-3
V gene: TRBV6-1
D gene: -
clone size: -
CDR3 protein: CAGGSSGERDTQYF

J gene: TRBJ2-7
V gene: TRBV4-1
D gene: -
clone size: few
CDR3 protein: CASRVSTDRPYEQYF

J gene: TRBJ2-7
V gene: TRBV29-1
D gene: -
clone size: many
CDR3 protein: CSVAGVPYEQYF

J gene: TRBJ2-7
V gene: TRBV28
D gene: TRBD2
clone size: many
CDR3 protein: CASSLPPSGSSYEQYF

J gene: TRBJ2-7
V gene: TRBV29-1
D gene: -
clone size: many
CDR3 protein: CSATPGRTYEQYF

J gene: TRBJ2-7
V gene: TRBV18
D gene: TRBD1
clone size: many
CDR3 protein: CASSPRGGQGSHEQYF

J gene: TRBJ1-2
V gene: TRBV18
D gene: -
clone size: few
CDR3 protein: CASSPISEGSRWGYTF